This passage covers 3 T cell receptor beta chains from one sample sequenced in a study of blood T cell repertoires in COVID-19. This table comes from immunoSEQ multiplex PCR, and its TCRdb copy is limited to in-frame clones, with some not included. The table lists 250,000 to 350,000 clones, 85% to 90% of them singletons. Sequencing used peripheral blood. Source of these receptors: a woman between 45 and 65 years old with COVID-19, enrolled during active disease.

CDR3 sequence (DNA): TGCGCCAGCAGCTTGGGGCCGCCTGGAAACACCATATATTTT. Translated: CASSLGPPGNTIYF. V gene TRBV5-1 combines with J gene TRBJ1-3; no firm D call. Germline-derived CDR1 and CDR2 are SGHRS and YFSETQ. V lost 0 bases and J lost 2, with 6 bases in between. CDR3 size: 14 residues.

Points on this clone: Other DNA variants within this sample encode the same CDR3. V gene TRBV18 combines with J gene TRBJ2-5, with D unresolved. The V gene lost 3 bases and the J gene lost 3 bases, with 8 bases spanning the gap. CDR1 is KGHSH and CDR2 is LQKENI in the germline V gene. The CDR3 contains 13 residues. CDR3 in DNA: TGTGCCAGCTCACCTGGGCAAGAAGAGACCCAGTACTTC. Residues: CASSPGQEETQYF.

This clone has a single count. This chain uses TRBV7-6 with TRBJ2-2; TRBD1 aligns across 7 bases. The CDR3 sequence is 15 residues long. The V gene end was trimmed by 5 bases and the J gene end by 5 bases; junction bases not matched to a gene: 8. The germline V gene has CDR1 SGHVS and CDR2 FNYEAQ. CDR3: CASSPRDSRTGELFF. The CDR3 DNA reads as TGTGCCAGCAGCCCCAGGGACAGCAGGACCGGGGAGCTGTTTTTT.